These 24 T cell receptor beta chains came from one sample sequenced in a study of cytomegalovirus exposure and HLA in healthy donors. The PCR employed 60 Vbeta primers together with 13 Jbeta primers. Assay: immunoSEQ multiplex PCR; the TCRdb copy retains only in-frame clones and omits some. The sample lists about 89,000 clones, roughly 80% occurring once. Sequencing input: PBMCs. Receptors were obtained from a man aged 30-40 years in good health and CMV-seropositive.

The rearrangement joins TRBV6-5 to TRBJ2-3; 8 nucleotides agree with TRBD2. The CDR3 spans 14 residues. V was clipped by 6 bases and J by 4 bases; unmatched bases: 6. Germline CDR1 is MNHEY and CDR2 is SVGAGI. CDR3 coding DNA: TGTGCCAGCAGGCGGGGGGTCCTCGCAGATACGCAGTATTTT. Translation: CASRRGVLADTQYF.

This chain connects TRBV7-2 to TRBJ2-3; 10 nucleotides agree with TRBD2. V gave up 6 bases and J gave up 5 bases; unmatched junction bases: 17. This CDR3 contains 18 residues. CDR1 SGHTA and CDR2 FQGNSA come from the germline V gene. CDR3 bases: TGTGCCAGCAGATCCCCGACTAGCGGGCCATGGACGGGAGATACGCAGTATTTT. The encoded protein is CASRSPTSGPWTGDTQYF.

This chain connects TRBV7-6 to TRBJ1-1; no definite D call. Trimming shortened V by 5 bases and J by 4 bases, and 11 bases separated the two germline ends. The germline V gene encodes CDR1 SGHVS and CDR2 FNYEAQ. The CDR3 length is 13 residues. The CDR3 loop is CASSPQPGTEAFF. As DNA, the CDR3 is TGTGCCAGCAGCCCCCAACCGGGCACTGAAGCTTTCTTT.

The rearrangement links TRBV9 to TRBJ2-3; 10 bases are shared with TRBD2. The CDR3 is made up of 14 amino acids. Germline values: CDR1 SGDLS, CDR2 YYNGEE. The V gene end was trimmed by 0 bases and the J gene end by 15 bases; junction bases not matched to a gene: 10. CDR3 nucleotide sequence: TGTGCCAGCAGCGTAGATCCTAGCGGGGGACCGGTTTATTTT. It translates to CASSVDPSGGPVYF.

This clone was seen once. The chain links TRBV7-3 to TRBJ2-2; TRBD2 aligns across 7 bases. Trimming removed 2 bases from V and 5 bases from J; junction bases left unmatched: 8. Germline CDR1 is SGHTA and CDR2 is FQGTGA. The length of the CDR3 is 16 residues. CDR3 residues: CASSLGPGGSTGELFF. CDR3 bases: TGTGCCAGCAGCTTAGGTCCGGGGGGTTCGACCGGGGAGCTGTTTTTT.

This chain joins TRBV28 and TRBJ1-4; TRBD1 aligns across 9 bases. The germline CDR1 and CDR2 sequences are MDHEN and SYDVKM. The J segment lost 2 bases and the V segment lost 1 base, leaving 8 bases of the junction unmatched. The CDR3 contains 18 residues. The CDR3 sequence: CASSLYPSTGGTNEKLFF. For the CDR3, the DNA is TGTGCCAGCAGTTTATACCCCTCGACAGGGGGGACTAATGAAAAACTGTTTTTT.

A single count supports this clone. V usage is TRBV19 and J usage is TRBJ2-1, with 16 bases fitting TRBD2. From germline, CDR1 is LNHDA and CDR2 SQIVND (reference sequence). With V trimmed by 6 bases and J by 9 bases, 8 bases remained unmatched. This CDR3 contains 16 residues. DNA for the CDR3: TGTGCCAGTAGCCCGGGACTAGCGGGGGGGGGTGGTGAGCAGTTCTTC. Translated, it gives CASSPGLAGGGGEQFF.

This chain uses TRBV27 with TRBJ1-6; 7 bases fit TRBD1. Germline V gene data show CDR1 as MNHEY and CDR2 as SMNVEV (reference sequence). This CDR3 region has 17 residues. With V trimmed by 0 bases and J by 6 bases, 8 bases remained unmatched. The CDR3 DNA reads TGTGCCAGCAGTTTATCGACAGGGTGGTTATCTAATTCACCCCTCCACTTT. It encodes CASSLSTGWLSNSPLHF.

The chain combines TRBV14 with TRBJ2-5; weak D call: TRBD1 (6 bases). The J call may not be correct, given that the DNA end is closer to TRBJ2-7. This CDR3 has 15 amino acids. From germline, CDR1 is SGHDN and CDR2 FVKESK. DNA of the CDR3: TGTGCCAGCAGCCAGTACACAGGGCGACTCTACGAGCAGTACTTC. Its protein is CASSQYTGRLYEQYF.

This chain's CDR3 is CASSLGAPGELFF. The CDR3 nucleotides are TGCGCCAGCAGCTTGGGGGCTCCCGGGGAGCTGTTTTTT. This chain uses TRBV5-1 with TRBJ2-2; D not resolved. V lost 0 bases and J 6 bases, leaving 6 bases between the germline ends. This CDR3 is built from 13 residues. Germline-derived CDR1 and CDR2 are SGHRS and YFSETQ.

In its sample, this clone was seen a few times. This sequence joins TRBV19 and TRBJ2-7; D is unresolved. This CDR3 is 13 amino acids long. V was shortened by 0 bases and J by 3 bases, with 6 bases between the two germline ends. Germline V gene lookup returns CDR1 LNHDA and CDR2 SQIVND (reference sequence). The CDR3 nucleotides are TGTGCCAGTAGTATAGATGGCAGCTACGAGCAGTACTTC. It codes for CASSIDGSYEQYF.

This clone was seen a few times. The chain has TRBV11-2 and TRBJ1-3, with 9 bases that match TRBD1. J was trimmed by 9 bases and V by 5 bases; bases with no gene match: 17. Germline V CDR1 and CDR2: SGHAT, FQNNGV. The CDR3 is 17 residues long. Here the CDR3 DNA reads TGTGCCAGCAGCCCACTCGTACAGGGGGCATCGCGGGGCACCATATATTTT. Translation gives CASSPLVQGASRGTIYF.

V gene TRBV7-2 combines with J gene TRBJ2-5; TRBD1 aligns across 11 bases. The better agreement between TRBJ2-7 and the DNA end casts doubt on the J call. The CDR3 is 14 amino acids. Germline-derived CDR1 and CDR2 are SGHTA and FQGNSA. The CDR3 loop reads CASSWTGGAYEQYF. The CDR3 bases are TGTGCCAGCAGCTGGACAGGGGGCGCCTACGAGCAGTACTTC.

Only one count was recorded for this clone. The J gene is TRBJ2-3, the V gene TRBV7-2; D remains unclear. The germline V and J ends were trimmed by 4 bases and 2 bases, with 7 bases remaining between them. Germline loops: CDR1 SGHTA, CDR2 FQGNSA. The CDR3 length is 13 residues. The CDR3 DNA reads TGTGCCAGCAGCTCCTCGTACACAGATACGCAGTATTTT. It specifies CASSSSYTDTQYF. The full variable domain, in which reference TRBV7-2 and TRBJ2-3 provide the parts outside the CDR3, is GAGVSQSPSNKVTEKGKDVELRCDPISGHTALYWYRQSLGQGLEFLIYFQGNSAPDKSGLPSDRFSAERTGGSVSTLTIQRTQQEDSAVYLCASSSSYTDTQYFGPGTRLTVL.

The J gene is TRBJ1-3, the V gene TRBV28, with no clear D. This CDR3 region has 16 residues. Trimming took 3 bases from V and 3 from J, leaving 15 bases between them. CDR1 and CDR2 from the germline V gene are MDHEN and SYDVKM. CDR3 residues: CASSFRLNLSGNTIYF. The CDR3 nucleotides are TGTGCCAGCAGTTTCCGGTTAAACTTAAGTGGAAACACCATATATTTT.

The CDR3 nucleotides are TGTGCCAGCAGCCTACAGGGGGCTAATTCCGGAAACACCATATATTTT. Translation: CASSLQGANSGNTIYF. The V and J genes are TRBV7-3 and TRBJ1-3; 9 nucleotides match TRBD1. CDR1 is SGHTA, CDR2 FQGTGA, per germline. The CDR3 loop spans 16 amino acids. The trim removed 5 bases at V and 4 bases at J, leaving 9 bases unmatched. Complete variable domain (other parts from reference TRBV7-3 and TRBJ1-3): GAGVSQTPSNKVTEKGKYVELRCDPISGHTALYWYRQSLGQGPEFLIYFQGTGAADDSGLPNDRFFAVRPEGSVSTLKIQRTERGDSAVYLCASSLQGANSGNTIYFGEGSWLTVV.

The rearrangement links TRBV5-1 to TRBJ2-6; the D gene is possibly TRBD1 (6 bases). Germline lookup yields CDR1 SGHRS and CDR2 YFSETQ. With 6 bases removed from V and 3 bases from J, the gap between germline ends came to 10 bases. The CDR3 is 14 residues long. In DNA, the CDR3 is TGCGCCAGCACCCCAGGGGTTGGGGCCAACGTCCTGACTTTC. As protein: CASTPGVGANVLTF.

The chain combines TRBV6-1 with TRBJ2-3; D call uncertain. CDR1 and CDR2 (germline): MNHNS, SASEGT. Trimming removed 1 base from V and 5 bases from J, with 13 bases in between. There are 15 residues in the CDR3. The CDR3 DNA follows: TGTGCCAGCAGTGAAGGAGGCCTCCGACTAGATACGCAGTATTTT. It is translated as CASSEGGLRLDTQYF.

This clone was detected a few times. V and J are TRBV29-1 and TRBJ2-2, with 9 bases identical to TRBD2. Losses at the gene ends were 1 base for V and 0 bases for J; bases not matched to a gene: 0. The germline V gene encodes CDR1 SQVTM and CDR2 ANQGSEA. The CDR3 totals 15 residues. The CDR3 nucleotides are TGCAGCGTTGAAGGCGGGGGGGCGAACACCGGGGAGCTGTTTTTT. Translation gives CSVEGGGANTGELFF.

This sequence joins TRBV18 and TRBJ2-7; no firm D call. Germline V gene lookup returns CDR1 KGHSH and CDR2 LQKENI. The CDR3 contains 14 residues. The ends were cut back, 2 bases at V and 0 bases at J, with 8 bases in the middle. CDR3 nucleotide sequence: TGTGCCAGCTCACCAGGGCAGACCTCCTACGAGCAGTACTTC. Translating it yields CASSPGQTSYEQYF.

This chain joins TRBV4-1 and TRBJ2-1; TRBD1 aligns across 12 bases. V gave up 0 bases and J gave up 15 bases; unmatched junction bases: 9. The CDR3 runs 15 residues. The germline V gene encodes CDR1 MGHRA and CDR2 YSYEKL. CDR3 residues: CASSQDIGTGGHWFF. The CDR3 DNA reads TGCGCCAGCAGCCAAGATATAGGGACAGGGGGCCACTGGTTCTTC.

The CDR3 loop is CASSSRQSWNTEAFF. In DNA form, the CDR3 reads TGTGCCAGCAGCTCCAGACAGTCATGGAACACTGAAGCTTTCTTT. V is TRBV7-2 and J is TRBJ1-1, with a possible D match to TRBD1 (5 bases). The CDR3 has 15 amino acids. CDR1 SGHTA and CDR2 FQGNSA come from the germline V gene. The V end was cut by 4 bases, the J end by 1 base, with 13 bases between.

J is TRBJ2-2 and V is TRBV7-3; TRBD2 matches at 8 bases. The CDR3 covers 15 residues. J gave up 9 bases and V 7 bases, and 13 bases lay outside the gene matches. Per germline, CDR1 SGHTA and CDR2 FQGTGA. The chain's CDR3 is CASTQAGATNRELFF. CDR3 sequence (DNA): TGTGCCAGCACGCAAGCGGGGGCTACCAACCGGGAGCTGTTTTTT.

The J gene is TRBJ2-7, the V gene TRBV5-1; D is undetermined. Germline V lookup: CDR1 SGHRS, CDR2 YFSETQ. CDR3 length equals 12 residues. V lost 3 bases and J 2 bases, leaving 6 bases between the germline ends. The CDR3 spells CASSSGTYEQYF. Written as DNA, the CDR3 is TGCGCCAGCAGCTCAGGCACCTACGAGCAGTACTTC.